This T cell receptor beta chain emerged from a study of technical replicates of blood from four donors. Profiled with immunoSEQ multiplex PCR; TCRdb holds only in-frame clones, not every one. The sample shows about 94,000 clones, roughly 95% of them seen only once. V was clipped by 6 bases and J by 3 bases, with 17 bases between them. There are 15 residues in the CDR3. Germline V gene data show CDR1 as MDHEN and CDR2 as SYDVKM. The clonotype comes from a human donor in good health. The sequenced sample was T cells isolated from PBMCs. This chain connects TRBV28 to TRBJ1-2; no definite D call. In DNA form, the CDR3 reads TGTGCCAGCAGCCCAGCACGACATCGTTACTATGGCTACACCTTC. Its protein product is CASSPARHRYYGYTF.